This is a list of T cell receptor beta chains from one sample in a study of T cells in Graves' hyperthyroidism and ophthalmopathy. TCRdb reanalysed the multiplex PCR reads using MiXCR and keeps one entry per CDR3 protein. The sample shows roughly 380,000 distinct CDR3 sequences, roughly 14% of them seen only once. The source material was blood. The source is a man under 40 with Graves' hyperthyroidism that later progressed to Graves' ophthalmopathy. CDR3s include the opening cysteine and the closing phenylalanine or tryptophan.

CDR3 length: 15
V gene: TRBV7-9
CDR3 protein: CASSPGPPGNSPLHF

CDR3 length: 12
V gene: TRBV18
CDR3 protein: CASSRGQTEQYF

CDR3 length: 14
V gene: TRBV20-1
CDR3 protein: CSADLDRTKNIQYF

CDR3 length: 16
V gene: TRBV12-3/TRBV12-4
CDR3 protein: CATETSGGAGTGELFF

CDR3 length: 17
V gene: TRBV7-9
CDR3 protein: CASSLATSGGVADTQYF

CDR3 length: 15
V gene: TRBV9
CDR3 protein: CASSVEGQGRTEAFF

CDR3 length: 15
V gene: TRBV5-1
CDR3 protein: CASGVGLGPYEKLFF

CDR3 length: 13
V gene: TRBV12-3/TRBV12-4
CDR3 protein: CASSLLQPDTQYF

CDR3 length: 14
V gene: TRBV3-1
CDR3 protein: CASSQDLGSGGYTF

CDR3 length: 18
V gene: TRBV13
CDR3 protein: CASSLDGAGGTRTGELFF

CDR3 length: 15
V gene: TRBV7-9
CDR3 protein: CASRLYSGGADTQYF

CDR3 length: 15
V gene: TRBV4-1
CDR3 protein: CASSQPWDRNSPLHF

CDR3 length: 13
V gene: TRBV20-1
CDR3 protein: CSASRGVQYEQYF

CDR3 length: 14
V gene: TRBV29-1
CDR3 protein: CSVRLALSTDTQYF

CDR3 length: 17
V gene: TRBV5-1
CDR3 protein: CASSPHVGQSPNTEAFF

CDR3 length: 15
V gene: TRBV3-1
CDR3 protein: CASSQVGQGGGEAFF

CDR3 length: 12
V gene: TRBV9
CDR3 protein: CASSPLANPQYF

CDR3 length: 15
V gene: TRBV11-3
CDR3 protein: CASSLGHLQQETQYF

CDR3 length: 17
V gene: TRBV7-2
CDR3 protein: CASSLGVRGPFTDTQYF

CDR3 length: 17
V gene: TRBV2
CDR3 protein: CASSEGSGGSNTGELFF

CDR3 length: 13
V gene: TRBV12-3/TRBV12-4
CDR3 protein: CASSQGGRETQYF

CDR3 length: 12
V gene: TRBV7-9
CDR3 protein: CASSDGGQPQHF

CDR3 length: 16
V gene: TRBV11-3
CDR3 protein: CASSLDSTGWSTEAFF

CDR3 length: 16
V gene: TRBV30
CDR3 protein: CAWSVGGGEKLTEAFF

CDR3 length: 15
V gene: TRBV18
CDR3 protein: CASSPLGQANQPQHF

CDR3 length: 15
V gene: TRBV7-3
CDR3 protein: CASSIVGQTYNEQFF

CDR3 length: 16
V gene: TRBV9
CDR3 protein: CASSVVGSGGQETQYF

CDR3 length: 13
V gene: TRBV18
CDR3 protein: CASSPSLRETQYF

CDR3 length: 12
V gene: TRBV5-1
CDR3 protein: CASSSAGDEQYF

CDR3 length: 12
V gene: TRBV12-5
CDR3 protein: CASGYLGTEAFF

CDR3 length: 15
V gene: TRBV29-1
CDR3 protein: CSVSDRRQGTGELFF

CDR3 length: 15
V gene: TRBV20-1
CDR3 protein: CSARGPGSGTDTQYF

CDR3 length: 14
V gene: TRBV28
CDR3 protein: CASSPPDRAYEQYF

CDR3 length: 14
V gene: TRBV15
CDR3 protein: CATSRAGLVETQYF

CDR3 length: 15
V gene: TRBV5-4
CDR3 protein: CASSLISRPGNGYTF

CDR3 length: 13
V gene: TRBV29-1
CDR3 protein: CSVGERVRNEQFF

CDR3 length: 14
V gene: TRBV5-1
CDR3 protein: CASSLGQGVDGAFF

CDR3 length: 16
V gene: TRBV2
CDR3 protein: CASSEMGLAGGYEQFF

CDR3 length: 14
V gene: TRBV5-1
CDR3 protein: CASSPGQNSEKLFF

CDR3 length: 15
V gene: TRBV5-1
CDR3 protein: CASSLRRAPPMEQYF

CDR3 length: 13
V gene: TRBV14
CDR3 protein: CASSPSPISPLHF

CDR3 length: 13
V gene: TRBV18
CDR3 protein: CASSPPESYEQYF

CDR3 length: 15
V gene: TRBV5-1
CDR3 protein: CASSATGGREQPQHF

CDR3 length: 15
V gene: TRBV30
CDR3 protein: CAWKSGTGGNQPQHF

CDR3 length: 15
V gene: TRBV6-2/TRBV6-3
CDR3 protein: CASSYYGGIQETQYF

CDR3 length: 14
V gene: TRBV27
CDR3 protein: CASSLKGRNNEQYF

CDR3 length: 18
V gene: TRBV20-1
CDR3 protein: CSADGTSGGESSYNEQFF

CDR3 length: 14
V gene: TRBV12-3/TRBV12-4
CDR3 protein: CASSFFARNYEQYF

CDR3 length: 15
V gene: TRBV7-9
CDR3 protein: CASSLVQGLNYGYTF

CDR3 length: 12
V gene: TRBV6-1
CDR3 protein: CASRSGHLEAFF

CDR3 length: 15
V gene: TRBV7-8
CDR3 protein: CASSLGGGPANEQYF

CDR3 length: 15
V gene: TRBV12-3/TRBV12-4
CDR3 protein: CASSFGGTGGNTIYF

CDR3 length: 15
V gene: TRBV7-9
CDR3 protein: CASSTSRLRGLGAFF

CDR3 length: 12
V gene: TRBV2
CDR3 protein: CASNRFSNEQFF

CDR3 length: 15
V gene: TRBV2
CDR3 protein: CASSGGQGSSYEQFF

CDR3 length: 15
V gene: TRBV19
CDR3 protein: CASSSQGQDNSPLHF

CDR3 length: 13
V gene: TRBV7-9
CDR3 protein: CASTGGKETEAFF

CDR3 length: 14
V gene: TRBV3-1
CDR3 protein: CASSPTGFYNEQFF

CDR3 length: 14
V gene: TRBV6-1
CDR3 protein: CASSEGVAGQPQHF

CDR3 length: 11
V gene: TRBV27
CDR3 protein: CATRDSTEAFF